This TCR beta chain was observed in a study of cytomegalovirus exposure and HLA in healthy donors. Findings and caveats of the study: With DRB1 most and HLA-C fewest, TCR association rates differed between HLA loci in a later analysis. Cytomegalovirus status was reportedly diagnosed by the classifier with high sensitivity and specificity.

This clone was seen a few times. What it binds is unknown. The PCR ran on 60 Vbeta and 13 Jbeta primers. The table came from immunoSEQ multiplex PCR; TCRdb's copy has only in-frame clones and leaves some out. The table records over 150,000 clones, roughly four fifths of them present only once. The clonotype originates from a man aged 50 or older in good health and CMV-seropositive. Sequences were obtained from PBMCs.

The CDR3 sequence is CASSLGQNTGELFF. CDR3 DNA: TGCGCCAGCAGCTTGGGACAAAACACCGGGGAGCTGTTTTTT. The chain carries TRBV4-1 and TRBJ2-2, with D possibly matching TRBD1 (6 bases). This CDR3 contains 14 residues. Germline CDR1 and CDR2: MGHRA and YSYEKL. V gave up 5 bases and J gave up 2 bases, with 9 bases separating them.